These 4 T cell receptor beta chains came from one sample sequenced in a study of cytomegalovirus exposure and HLA in healthy donors. 60 Vbeta and 13 Jbeta primers were used in PCR. Profiled with immunoSEQ multiplex PCR; TCRdb holds only in-frame clones, not every one. The table lists about 61,000 clones, about 90% of them singletons. The source material was PBMCs. Every receptor here comes from a man younger than 40 in good health and CMV-seropositive.

The V and J genes are TRBV5-8 and TRBJ2-3; 9 bases are shared with TRBD1. Trimming at V came to 4 bases and at J to 2 bases, leaving 8 bases not matched to a gene. The V gene's germline CDR1 is SGHTS and CDR2 YDEGEE. CDR3 length equals 16 residues. In DNA form, the CDR3 reads TGTGCCAGCAGCCCTGGAACAGGGGGCTACACAGATACGCAGTATTTT. The encoded protein is CASSPGTGGYTDTQYF.

V usage is TRBV5-5 and J usage is TRBJ2-7; tentative D call: TRBD1 (5 bases). Looked up from germline, CDR1 is SGHKS and CDR2 is YYEKEE (reference sequence). The CDR3 consists of 14 residues. The ends were cut back, 0 bases at V and 3 bases at J, with 10 bases in the middle. In nucleotides, the CDR3 is TGTGCCAGCAGCTTGGGACCAGACAGCTACGAGCAGTACTTC. Protein product: CASSLGPDSYEQYF.

The genes are TRBV6-5 and TRBJ1-6; 9 bases are a match to TRBD1. Germline CDR1 MNHEY, CDR2 SVGAGI. V shed 8 bases and J 10 bases; nucleotides not matched to a gene: 3. This CDR3 is 12 amino acids long. As DNA, the CDR3 is TGTGCCAGCGGACAGGGGAGGTCACCCCTCCACTTT. Protein product: CASGQGRSPLHF.

The J gene is TRBJ2-7, the V gene TRBV6-5; 13 positions match TRBD2. J lost 7 bases, V lost 8 bases, and 11 bases had no gene match. The CDR3 has 15 residues. Germline lookup yields CDR1 MNHEY and CDR2 SVGAGI. The CDR3 reads CASSIGLAGASEQYF. In nucleotides, the CDR3 is TGTGCCAGCTCGATCGGACTAGCGGGAGCCAGTGAGCAGTACTTC.